This is a list of T cell receptor beta chains from one sample in a study of blood T cell repertoires in COVID-19. Clones were read by immunoSEQ multiplex PCR, and TCRdb kept only the in-frame ones, dropping some. The sample consists of around 200,000 clones, around four fifths of them appearing once. Sequences were obtained from peripheral blood. The origin of the receptors is a man between 35 and 55 years old with active or convalescent COVID-19. Each CDR3 is given with its conserved first and last residue.

TRBV28 15 CASSSESLVNSPLHF
TRBV29-1 14 CSVRSRTGEETQYF
TRBV6-5 14 CASSYRQGQETQYF
TRBV5-6 13 CASSLDTIYEQYF
TRBV12-3/TRBV12-4 11 CATLLITEAFF
TRBV19 14 CASSGWSSNQPQHF
TRBV7-2 15 CASSLSGGWTGELFF
TRBV6-2/TRBV6-3 14 CASSRPGDNYGYTF
TRBV5-6 14 CASSLEGQHTEAFF
TRBV6-5 15 CACKIGGNMNTEAFF
TRBV7-9 15 CASSSTFWSNTEAFF
TRBV7-3 13 CASSLQGSTEAFF
TRBV7-2 15 CASSFMGGPQETQYF
TRBV5-8 14 CASSLEGVTGELFF
TRBV19 13 CASSLDWFNEQFF
TRBV24-1 12 CAAGLAGGEQFF
TRBV30 11 CAWNREGGYTF
TRBV3-1/TRBV3-2 15 CASSQAGTGTYEQYF
TRBV7-3 17 CASSTGLAGVGTDTQYF
TRBV6-5 14 CASTPGTGSHGYTF
TRBV19 14 CASMYRGLTGELFF
TRBV5-5 14 CASSPRRGDTEAFF
TRBV7-9 14 CASSFAREGNTIYF
TRBV11-3 13 CASSFGANYGYTF
TRBV6-5 13 CASSQADDYGYTF
TRBV6-2/TRBV6-3 16 CASSYSQGAGNQPQHF
TRBV6-1 14 CASSGAGGQYEQYF
TRBV2 16 CASSDPGQGQGNTIYF
TRBV19 16 CASSHRQGEWSSPLHF
TRBV3-1/TRBV3-2 14 CASSQDAQSRGYTF
TRBV30 14 CAWSRGGSNQPQHF
TRBV5-1 16 CASSLEGRDYTGELFF
TRBV5-8 13 CASSFKQGSGYTF
TRBV29-1 14 CSVESGAPDYGYTF
TRBV6-4 14 CASSDSQGADTQYF
TRBV11-3 14 CASSGQTIQETQYF
TRBV6-2/TRBV6-3 18 CASSYTGLAGGRTDTQYF
TRBV5-1 15 CASSSQIHSTDTQYF
TRBV21-1 18 CASSRKEGRGYSNQPQHF
TRBV20-1 11 CSAPLRSGAFF
TRBV18 14 CASSPGTEKYEQYF
TRBV30 16 CAWTQGTSGTTGELFF
TRBV7-3 14 CASSLNQGDNEQFF
TRBV29-1 14 CSVGFQGSTDGYTF
TRBV29-1 15 CSVGGSRDRGFGYTF
TRBV2 14 CASREDRGDQPQHF
TRBV2 16 CASIQAGTGVGETQYF
TRBV18 13 CASSPRGDDVAFF
TRBV4-1 14 CASSQAMGNSPLHF
TRBV15 17 CATSRTGGAPNTGELFF
TRBV5-1 15 CASVRGVGGTDTQYF
TRBV2 15 CASSDLAGRGNTQYF
TRBV4-1 14 CASSRDRATAGYTF
TRBV7-9 16 CASSLEGAGTYNEQFF